This T cell receptor (beta chain) emerged from a study of blood T cell repertoires in COVID-19. Study-level information: PBMCs, B-cell-depleted T cells, or T cells provided the cDNA or gDNA that made up the material.

Germline V CDR1 and CDR2: LNHDA, SQIVND (reference sequence). J was trimmed by 3 bases and V by 6 bases; bases with no gene match: 5. The CDR3 consists of 15 residues. TCRdb keeps only in-frame clones here, not all; method: immunoSEQ multiplex PCR. The sample consists of some 220,000 clones, around 80% of them appearing once. The TCR comes from a woman aged 65 to 85 with acute or convalescent COVID-19. The chain recombines TRBV19 with TRBJ2-7; 13 nucleotides match TRBD2. Sequencing was done on a sample of peripheral blood. The CDR3 bases are TGTGCCAGTAGCTCACTAGCGGGGGGGAACTACGAGCAGTACTTC. It translates to CASSSLAGGNYEQYF.